Listed below are T cell receptor beta chains from one sample, sequenced in a study of identifying expanded T cells in peripheral blood. The data were produced by immunoSEQ multiplex PCR, yet TCRdb's version contains in-frame clones alone and is incomplete. The table has under 120,000 clones, about 89% seen once. The specimen was blood. The receptor source for this set is a person between 18 and 69 years old in good health. The CDR3 runs from the conserved cysteine through the conserved F or W. The D gene is left open where the match is weak. Clone sizes are given selectively: once, few, many, or a class where the clone is expanded.

clone size: .; V gene: TRBV4-1; D gene: .; J gene: TRBJ2-5; CDR3 DNA: TGCGCCAGCAGCGTCAAACTCCCGGGACTCCCGGGGGAGACCCAGTACTTC; CDR3 protein: CASSVKLPGLPGETQYF
clone size: once; V gene: TRBV5-5; D gene: .; J gene: TRBJ1-2; CDR3 DNA: TGTGCCAGCAGCTCGACAGATTACTATGGCTACACCTTC; CDR3 protein: CASSSTDYYGYTF
clone size: few; V gene: TRBV5-1; D gene: TRBD1; J gene: TRBJ1-2; CDR3 DNA: TGCGCCAGCAGCTTCACCGGGACAGGAGGGCTTAACTATGGCTACACCTTC; CDR3 protein: CASSFTGTGGLNYGYTF
clone size: .; V gene: TRBV6-6; D gene: TRBD1; J gene: TRBJ2-7; CDR3 DNA: TGTGCCAGCAACACAGGGGGGACCTACGAGCAGTACTTC; CDR3 protein: CASNTGGTYEQYF
clone size: .; V gene: TRBV6-1; D gene: .; J gene: TRBJ1-3; CDR3 DNA: TGTGCCAGCATTGTTCAGAACTCTGGAAACACCATATATTTT; CDR3 protein: CASIVQNSGNTIYF
clone size: .; V gene: TRBV5-1; D gene: TRBD2; J gene: TRBJ2-3; CDR3 DNA: TGCGCCAGCAGCTTGGATGGACTAGCGAGAGATACGCAGTATTTT; CDR3 protein: CASSLDGLARDTQYF
clone size: .; V gene: TRBV9; D gene: TRBD1; J gene: TRBJ1-1; CDR3 DNA: TGTGCCAGCAGCGTAGTAGGCCAGGGGGTATTGAACACTGAAGCTTTCTTT; CDR3 protein: CASSVVGQGVLNTEAFF
clone size: .; V gene: TRBV5-4; D gene: .; J gene: TRBJ2-5; CDR3 DNA: TGTGCCAGCAGCTTGGCCAGGGAGACCCAGTACTTC; CDR3 protein: CASSLARETQYF
clone size: once; V gene: TRBV4-1; D gene: .; J gene: TRBJ1-4; CDR3 DNA: TGCGCCAGCAGCCAAGCCAAAGAAAAACTGTTTTTT; CDR3 protein: CASSQAKEKLFF
clone size: .; V gene: TRBV29-1; D gene: TRBD2; J gene: TRBJ2-1; CDR3 DNA: TGCAGCGTGGAGGGACTAGCGGGGGGCACGAGCTCCTACAATGAGCAGTTCTTC; CDR3 protein: CSVEGLAGGTSSYNEQFF
clone size: few; V gene: TRBV2; D gene: .; J gene: TRBJ1-2; CDR3 DNA: TGTGCCAGCAGTGAAGGCGGGAACTATGGCTACACCTTC; CDR3 protein: CASSEGGNYGYTF
clone size: many; V gene: TRBV4-2; D gene: TRBD2; J gene: TRBJ2-1; CDR3 DNA: TGTGCCAGCAGTCTACCAACTTACGGGGGGGCGGATGAGCAGTTCTTC; CDR3 protein: CASSLPTYGGADEQFF
clone size: once; V gene: TRBV7-2; D gene: .; J gene: TRBJ1-1; CDR3 DNA: TGTGCCAGCAGCTTTACACAGGGTGAGACTGAAGCTTTCTTT; CDR3 protein: CASSFTQGETEAFF
clone size: .; V gene: TRBV21-1; D gene: .; J gene: TRBJ1-5; CDR3 DNA: TGTGCCAGCAGCAAAAAACTGGATTATAGCAATCAGCCCCAGCATTTT; CDR3 protein: CASSKKLDYSNQPQHF
clone size: .; V gene: TRBV18; D gene: .; J gene: TRBJ1-1; CDR3 DNA: TGTGCCAGCTCACGAACAGGGCTTCCTGAAGCTTTCTTT; CDR3 protein: CASSRTGLPEAFF
clone size: .; V gene: TRBV6-1; D gene: .; J gene: TRBJ1-5; CDR3 DNA: TGTGCCAGCAGTGTTGAAGTAGGCAATCAGCCCCAGCATTTT; CDR3 protein: CASSVEVGNQPQHF
clone size: .; V gene: TRBV30; D gene: TRBD1; J gene: TRBJ1-2; CDR3 DNA: TGTGCCTGGAGTGGGGACAGTTACTATGGCTACACCTTC; CDR3 protein: CAWSGDSYYGYTF
clone size: .; V gene: TRBV27; D gene: .; J gene: TRBJ2-1; CDR3 DNA: TGTGCCAGCAGTTTATATACGGGGGCCATCTACAATGAGCAGTTCTTC; CDR3 protein: CASSLYTGAIYNEQFF
clone size: once; V gene: TRBV11-2; D gene: .; J gene: TRBJ1-4; CDR3 DNA: TGTGCCAGCAGCTTAGGGACCCAGGCAGGGGCTAATGAAAAACTGTTTTTT; CDR3 protein: CASSLGTQAGANEKLFF
clone size: .; V gene: TRBV28; D gene: .; J gene: TRBJ1-2; CDR3 DNA: TGTGCCAGCAGGCTCGGGGGGCCGGTATATGGCTACACCTTC; CDR3 protein: CASRLGGPVYGYTF
clone size: .; V gene: TRBV4-2; D gene: .; J gene: TRBJ2-3; CDR3 DNA: TGTGCCAGCAGCGCGTGGGGCGCAGATACGCAGTATTTT; CDR3 protein: CASSAWGADTQYF
clone size: .; V gene: TRBV2; D gene: TRBD2; J gene: TRBJ2-3; CDR3 DNA: TGTGCCAGCACAGCGGGGGTGGATACGCAGTATTTT; CDR3 protein: CASTAGVDTQYF
clone size: .; V gene: TRBV4-1; D gene: .; J gene: TRBJ2-1; CDR3 DNA: TGCGCCAGCAGCCAACCGGGACGGGGGCTCCGGTTGGCGGACAATGAGCAGTTCTTC; CDR3 protein: CASSQPGRGLRLADNEQFF
clone size: few; V gene: TRBV5-1; D gene: TRBD2; J gene: TRBJ2-1; CDR3 DNA: TGCGCCAGCAGCTTGGCGTTAGCGGGGGTCCCTCTTTACAATGAGCAGTTCTTC; CDR3 protein: CASSLALAGVPLYNEQFF
clone size: .; V gene: TRBV2; D gene: TRBD1; J gene: TRBJ2-7; CDR3 DNA: TGTGCCAGCCGGACAGGGGGCTACGAGCAGTACTTC; CDR3 protein: CASRTGGYEQYF
clone size: .; V gene: TRBV2; D gene: .; J gene: TRBJ1-2; CDR3 DNA: TGTGCCAGCAGTACCCCGGAGGAGGCGCCCCTCTATGGCTACACCTTC; CDR3 protein: CASSTPEEAPLYGYTF
clone size: .; V gene: TRBV5-4; D gene: TRBD1; J gene: TRBJ2-4; CDR3 DNA: TGTGCCAGCGGGACAGGGGGCTGGGAGGACATTCAGTACTTC; CDR3 protein: CASGTGGWEDIQYF
clone size: .; V gene: TRBV5-1; D gene: TRBD2; J gene: TRBJ2-5; CDR3 DNA: TGCGCCAGCAGCCGAAGTGGACTAGCGGAACAAGAGACCCAGTACTTC; CDR3 protein: CASSRSGLAEQETQYF
clone size: .; V gene: TRBV16; D gene: .; J gene: TRBJ1-1; CDR3 DNA: TGTGCCAGCAGCCATTTGAACACTGAAGCTTTCTTT; CDR3 protein: CASSHLNTEAFF
clone size: once; V gene: TRBV5-4; D gene: .; J gene: TRBJ2-7; CDR3 DNA: TGTGCCAGCCCCAAACGGGGAGTGGGCTACGAGCAGTACTTC; CDR3 protein: CASPKRGVGYEQYF
clone size: .; V gene: TRBV6-5; D gene: .; J gene: TRBJ2-7; CDR3 DNA: TGTGCCAGCAGATCACTGTCTCGGGCGCTCTACGAGCAGTACTTC; CDR3 protein: CASRSLSRALYEQYF
clone size: .; V gene: TRBV15; D gene: TRBD1; J gene: TRBJ2-7; CDR3 DNA: TGTGCCACCAGCACCCGAGGGACAGGGGGCCCCGAGCAGTACTTC; CDR3 protein: CATSTRGTGGPEQYF
clone size: .; V gene: TRBV27; D gene: TRBD1; J gene: TRBJ2-5; CDR3 DNA: TGTGCCAGCACCGAGAGCACAGGGGTTGAGTACTTC; CDR3 protein: CASTESTGVEYF
clone size: .; V gene: TRBV7-2; D gene: TRBD2; J gene: TRBJ2-1; CDR3 DNA: TGTGCCAGCAGCTACCCCCCCGGGAGGAAGCAGTTCTTC; CDR3 protein: CASSYPPGRKQFF
clone size: .; V gene: TRBV28; D gene: TRBD1; J gene: TRBJ1-1; CDR3 DNA: TGTGCCAGCAGCCCAGGGACAGCCCGGGTAGAAGCTTTCTTT; CDR3 protein: CASSPGTARVEAFF
clone size: .; V gene: TRBV28; D gene: .; J gene: TRBJ2-1; CDR3 DNA: TGTGCCAGCAGTTTAGTCAGGGCAGGGTCCTACAATGAGCAGTTCTTC; CDR3 protein: CASSLVRAGSYNEQFF
clone size: .; V gene: TRBV7-2; D gene: TRBD1; J gene: TRBJ1-2; CDR3 DNA: TGTGCCAGCAGCTCACCGAGGGACAGGAGTAACTATGGCTACACCTTC; CDR3 protein: CASSSPRDRSNYGYTF
clone size: .; V gene: TRBV7-8; D gene: TRBD2; J gene: TRBJ2-1; CDR3 DNA: TGTGCCAGCAGCTTGGGATGGCTAGCGGGGGGTCAAACCTACAATGAGCAGTTCTTC; CDR3 protein: CASSLGWLAGGQTYNEQFF
clone size: .; V gene: TRBV11-2; D gene: .; J gene: TRBJ2-7; CDR3 DNA: TGTGCCTCCTCCCGGGACCATTACGAGCAGTACTTC; CDR3 protein: CASSRDHYEQYF
clone size: once; V gene: TRBV19; D gene: TRBD1; J gene: TRBJ2-7; CDR3 DNA: TGTGCCAGTAGCCGAACAGGGGCCGGGCAGTACTTC; CDR3 protein: CASSRTGAGQYF
clone size: once; V gene: TRBV23-1; D gene: TRBD1; J gene: TRBJ1-2; CDR3 DNA: TGCGCCGCGGGACAGGCGGTCTTAGGCTACACCTTC; CDR3 protein: CAAGQAVLGYTF